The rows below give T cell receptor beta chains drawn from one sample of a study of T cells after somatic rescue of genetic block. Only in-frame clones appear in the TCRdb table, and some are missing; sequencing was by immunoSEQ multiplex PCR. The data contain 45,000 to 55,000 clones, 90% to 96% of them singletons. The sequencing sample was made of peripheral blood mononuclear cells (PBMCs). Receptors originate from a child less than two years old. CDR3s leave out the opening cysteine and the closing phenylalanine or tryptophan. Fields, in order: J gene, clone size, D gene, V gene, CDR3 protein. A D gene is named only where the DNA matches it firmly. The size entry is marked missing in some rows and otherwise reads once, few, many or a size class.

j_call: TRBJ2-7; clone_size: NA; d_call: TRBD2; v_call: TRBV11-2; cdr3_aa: ASSSGYSSGRVGQY
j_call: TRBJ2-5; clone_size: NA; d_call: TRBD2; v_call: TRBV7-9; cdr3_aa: ASSPRTSGRAQETQY
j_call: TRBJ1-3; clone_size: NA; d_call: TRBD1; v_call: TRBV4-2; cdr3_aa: ASSQDKGGQGAGNTIY
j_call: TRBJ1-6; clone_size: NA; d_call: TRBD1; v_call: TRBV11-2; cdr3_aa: ASSPRTGSPLH
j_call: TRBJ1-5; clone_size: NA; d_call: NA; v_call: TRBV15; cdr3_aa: ATSKTHAGTRQPQH
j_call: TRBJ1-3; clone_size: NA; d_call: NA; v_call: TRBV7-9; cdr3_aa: ASSLLNTIY
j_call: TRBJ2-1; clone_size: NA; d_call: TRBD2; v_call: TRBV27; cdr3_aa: ASSLLAGGPNEQF
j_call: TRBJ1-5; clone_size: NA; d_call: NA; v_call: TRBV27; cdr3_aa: ASSLGGSQPQH
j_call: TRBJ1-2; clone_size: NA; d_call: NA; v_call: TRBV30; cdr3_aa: AWTGFYGYT
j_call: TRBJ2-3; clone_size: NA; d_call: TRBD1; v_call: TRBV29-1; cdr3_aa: SVEDRVRDTQY
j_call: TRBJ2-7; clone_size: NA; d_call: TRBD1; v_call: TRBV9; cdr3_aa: ASSPDRDYEQY
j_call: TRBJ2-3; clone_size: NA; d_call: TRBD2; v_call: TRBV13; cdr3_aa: ASSSWTSKDTQY
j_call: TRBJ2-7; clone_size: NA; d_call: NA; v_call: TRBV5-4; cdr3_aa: ASSTGGAYEQY
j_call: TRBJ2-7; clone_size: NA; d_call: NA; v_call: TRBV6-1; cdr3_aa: ASSEAGLH
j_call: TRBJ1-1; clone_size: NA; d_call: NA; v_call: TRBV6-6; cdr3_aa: ASGGNTEAF
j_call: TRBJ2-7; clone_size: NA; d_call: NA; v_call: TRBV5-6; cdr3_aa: ASSLGVPYEQY
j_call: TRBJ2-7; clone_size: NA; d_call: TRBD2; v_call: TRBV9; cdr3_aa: ASSPSRAGASEQY
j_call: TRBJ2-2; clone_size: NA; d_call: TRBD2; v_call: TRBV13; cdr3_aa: ASSLGTSGRGTGELF
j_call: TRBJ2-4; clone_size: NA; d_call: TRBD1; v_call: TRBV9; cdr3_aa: ASSGQGNIQY
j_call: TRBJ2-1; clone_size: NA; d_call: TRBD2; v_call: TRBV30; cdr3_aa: AWSGIPGLAGEGAYNEQF
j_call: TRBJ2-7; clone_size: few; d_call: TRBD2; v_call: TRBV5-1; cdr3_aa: ASSLASGYEQY
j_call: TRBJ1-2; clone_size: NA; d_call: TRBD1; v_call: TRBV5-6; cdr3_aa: ASSSTGGYT
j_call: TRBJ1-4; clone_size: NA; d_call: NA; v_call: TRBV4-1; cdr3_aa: ASSQDTEGGYEKLF
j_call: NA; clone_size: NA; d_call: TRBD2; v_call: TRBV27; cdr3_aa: ASRTSGSNEQY
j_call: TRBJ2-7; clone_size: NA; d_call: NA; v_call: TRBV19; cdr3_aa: ASSISGASYEQY
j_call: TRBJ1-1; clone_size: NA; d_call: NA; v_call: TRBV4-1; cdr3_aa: ASSQVSRDKAF
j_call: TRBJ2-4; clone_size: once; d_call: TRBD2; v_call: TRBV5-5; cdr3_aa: ASSQGTSGKAKNIQY
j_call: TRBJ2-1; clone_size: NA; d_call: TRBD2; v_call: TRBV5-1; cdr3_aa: ASSLVAGATYNEQF
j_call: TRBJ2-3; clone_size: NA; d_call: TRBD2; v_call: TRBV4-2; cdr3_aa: ASSQEVLAGITDTQY
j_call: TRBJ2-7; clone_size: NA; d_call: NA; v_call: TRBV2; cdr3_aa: ASRPGWDSPYEQY
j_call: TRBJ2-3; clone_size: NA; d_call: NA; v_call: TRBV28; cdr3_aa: ASSETGLYHTQY
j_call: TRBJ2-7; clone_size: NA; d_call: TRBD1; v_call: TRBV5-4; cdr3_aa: ASSRHRGLIEQY
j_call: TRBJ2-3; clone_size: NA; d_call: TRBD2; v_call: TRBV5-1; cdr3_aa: ASSATSGSVTDTQY
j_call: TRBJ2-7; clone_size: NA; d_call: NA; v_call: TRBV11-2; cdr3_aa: ASSLITGSYEQY
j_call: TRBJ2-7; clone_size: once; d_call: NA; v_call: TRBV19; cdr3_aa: ASSHSYEQY
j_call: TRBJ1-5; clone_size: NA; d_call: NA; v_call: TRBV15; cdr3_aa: ATSRDAGMDQPQH
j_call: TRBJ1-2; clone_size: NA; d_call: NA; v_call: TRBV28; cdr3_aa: ASTWTANYGYT
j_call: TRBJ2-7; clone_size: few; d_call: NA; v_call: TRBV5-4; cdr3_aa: ASSLVYEQY
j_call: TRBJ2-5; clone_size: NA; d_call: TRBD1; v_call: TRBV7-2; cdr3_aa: ASSPGQGETQY
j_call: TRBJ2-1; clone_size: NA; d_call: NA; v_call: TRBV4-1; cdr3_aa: ASSQDGGGGNEQF
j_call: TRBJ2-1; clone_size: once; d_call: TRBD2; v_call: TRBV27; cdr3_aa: ASSLDLAAYNEQF
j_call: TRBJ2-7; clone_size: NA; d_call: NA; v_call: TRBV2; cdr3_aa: ASSEAVRDYEQY
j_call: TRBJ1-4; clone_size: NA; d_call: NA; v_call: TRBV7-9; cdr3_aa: ASSLGATNEKLF
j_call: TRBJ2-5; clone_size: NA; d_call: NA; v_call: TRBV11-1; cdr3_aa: ASSLDRDFEY
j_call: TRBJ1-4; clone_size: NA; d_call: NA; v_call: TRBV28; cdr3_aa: ASSFSNEKLF
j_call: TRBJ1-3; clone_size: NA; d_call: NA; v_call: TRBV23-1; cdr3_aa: ASSQRLVNTIY
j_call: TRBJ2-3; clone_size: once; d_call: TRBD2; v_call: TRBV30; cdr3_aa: AWTSGSTDTQY
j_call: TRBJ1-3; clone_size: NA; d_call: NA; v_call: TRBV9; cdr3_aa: ASSSSSGNTIY
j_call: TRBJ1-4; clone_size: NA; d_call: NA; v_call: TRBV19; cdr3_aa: ASSIGFQGPEKLF
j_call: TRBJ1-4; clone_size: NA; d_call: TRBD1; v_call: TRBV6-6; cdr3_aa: AGRDSPNEKLF
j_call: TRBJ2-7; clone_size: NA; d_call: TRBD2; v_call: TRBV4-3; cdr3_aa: ASSQDFGLAYEQY